What follows are 26 T cell receptor beta chains derived from one specimen sequenced in a study of blood T cell repertoires in COVID-19. Only in-frame clones appear in the TCRdb table, and some are missing; sequencing was by immunoSEQ multiplex PCR. The data show approximately 300,000 clones, with around nine tenths seen just once and over 9% held by the top ten. Sequencing was carried out using PBMCs or T cells enriched from blood (not recorded which). The receptors shown here come from a woman between 25 and 40 years old who had recovered from COVID-19.

This CDR3 is CASSKTGTGFYEQYF. The CDR3 DNA reads TGTGCCAGCAGTAAAACCGGGACAGGGTTTTACGAGCAGTACTTC. This chain uses TRBV6-4 with TRBJ2-7, with TRBD1 matching over 9 bases. The germline CDR1 and CDR2 sequences are MRHNA and SNTAGT. Germline trimming cut 5 bases from V and 4 bases from J; bases unmatched to any gene: 9. CDR3 length equals 15 residues.

The chain links TRBV19 to TRBJ1-2, with a possible D match to TRBD1 (6 bases). Trimming took off 5 bases at V and 0 bases at J, with 13 bases between the two ends. The CDR3 runs 15 residues. The germline gives CDR1 LNHDA, CDR2 SQIVND (reference sequence). The CDR3 nucleotides read TGTGCCAGTAGTCAAGGGAGACAGGCTAACTATGGCTACACCTTC. It yields the protein CASSQGRQANYGYTF.

The chain is built from TRBV19 and TRBJ1-5; D gene unclear. Germline assignment: CDR1 LNHDA and CDR2 SQIVND (reference sequence). There are 12 residues in the CDR3. Deletions cut 8 bases from V and 5 bases from J, with 10 bases between. CDR3 amino acids: CASLGIDQPQHF. DNA for the CDR3: TGTGCCAGTCTAGGCATTGATCAGCCCCAGCATTTT.

The CDR3 reads CASSFGTGINTIYF. Written as DNA, the CDR3 is TGTGCCAGCAGCTTTGGGACAGGGATAAACACCATATATTTT. The V call is TRBV7-2, the J call TRBJ1-3; 9 bases fit TRBD1. The J segment lost 6 bases and the V segment lost 3 bases, leaving 3 bases of the junction unmatched. The CDR3 is 14 amino acids. From germline, CDR1 is SGHTA and CDR2 FQGNSA.

Note on this clone: The same CDR3 is also encoded by other DNA sequences in this sample. The V call is TRBV5-6, the J call TRBJ1-2; a possible D gene is TRBD1 (5 bases). CDR3 length equals 14 residues. Trimming shortened V by 0 bases and J by 3 bases, and 9 bases separated the two germline ends. Germline V gene sequence: CDR1 SGHDT, CDR2 YYEEEE. Here the CDR3 DNA reads TGTGCCAGCAGCTTGGGCCCAGGGCACTATGGCTACACCTTC. Translation gives CASSLGPGHYGYTF.

The CDR3 spells CASSDRGGHTGELFF. CDR3 in DNA: TGTGCCAGCAGTGATCGGGGAGGGCACACCGGGGAGCTGTTTTTT. The chain is built from TRBV2 and TRBJ2-2; 7 nucleotides line up with TRBD2. Unmatched junction bases numbered 4, after V lost 3 bases and J lost 3 bases. The CDR3 is made up of 15 amino acids. The V gene's germline CDR1 is SNHLY and CDR2 FYNNEI.

This rearrangement joins TRBV2 to TRBJ1-2; D unresolved. The CDR3 contains 13 residues. Germline loops: CDR1 SNHLY, CDR2 FYNNEI. V lost 5 bases, J lost 7 bases, and 14 bases lay in between. The CDR3 nucleotides read TGTGCCAGCAGTAGTGGAATGGGCCGTGGCTACACCTTC. Encoded protein: CASSSGMGRGYTF.

V and J are TRBV4-1 and TRBJ2-7; TRBD2 matches at 11 bases. V dropped 2 bases and J dropped 8; count of bases not matched to a gene: 8. Germline values: CDR1 MGHRA, CDR2 YSYEKL. The CDR3 covers 15 residues. The CDR3 loop reads CASSQPGLAVGKQYF. The CDR3 DNA sequence: TGCGCCAGCAGCCAACCGGGACTAGCGGTCGGCAAGCAGTACTTC.

V usage is TRBV30 and J usage is TRBJ2-7; 7 positions match TRBD1. Germline V gene sequence: CDR1 GTSNPN, CDR2 SVGIG (reference sequence). This CDR3 region has 13 residues. The V gene end was trimmed by 8 bases and the J gene end by 2 bases; junction bases not matched to a gene: 9. The CDR3 is CARSTGIPYEQYF. In nucleotides, the CDR3 is TGTGCCCGCTCGACAGGGATTCCCTACGAGCAGTACTTC.

This chain joins TRBV2 and TRBJ2-3, with D maybe TRBD2 (6 bases). Germline CDR1 and CDR2: SNHLY and FYNNEI. V lost 2 bases, J lost 9 bases, and 27 bases lay in between. This CDR3 region has 18 residues. The CDR3, as DNA: TGTGCCAGCAGTGAAAGCGCGGGGCAATGGATGGGGATAGGGACGCAGTATTTT. The encoded protein is CASSESAGQWMGIGTQYF.

The gene calls are TRBV28 and TRBJ1-6; tentative D call: TRBD1 (5 bases). V shed 7 bases and J shed 13 bases, with 20 bases lying between them. The CDR3 length is 14 residues. From germline, CDR1 is MDHEN and CDR2 SYDVKM. As DNA, the CDR3 is TGTGCCAGCACCCTGGGAGGGGAGGGAGTCCCCCTCCACTTT. Translated, it gives CASTLGGEGVPLHF.

V and J are TRBV4-1 and TRBJ1-1; D may be TRBD1 (5 bases). The V gene lost 4 bases and the J gene lost 1 base, with 13 bases spanning the gap. The CDR3 is made up of 15 amino acids. The germline CDR1 and CDR2 sequences are MGHRA and YSYEKL. CDR3 residues: CASSLRWGENTEAFF. The CDR3 coding sequence is TGCGCCAGCAGCCTCAGATGGGGGGAGAACACTGAAGCTTTCTTT.

The chain has TRBV14 and TRBJ1-2; D perhaps matches TRBD1 (6 bases). Germline V gene sequence: CDR1 SGHDN, CDR2 FVKESK. The CDR3 covers 17 residues. Deletions cut 4 bases from V and 6 bases from J, with 24 bases between. CDR3 residues: CASSPFYRDPFHHGYTF. As DNA, the CDR3 is TGTGCCAGCAGCCCATTCTACAGGGACCCCTTTCACCATGGCTACACCTTC.

V usage is TRBV14 and J usage is TRBJ1-1, with 8 bases fitting TRBD1. Germline V gives CDR1 SGHDN, CDR2 FVKESK. This CDR3 contains 13 residues. V shed 4 bases, J shed 7 bases, and the junction held 5 bases outside the gene matches. The CDR3 is CASSPRDRIEAFF. The DNA of the CDR3 is TGTGCCAGCAGCCCAAGGGACAGGATTGAAGCTTTCTTT.

The rearrangement links TRBV3-1 (or the pseudogene TRBV3-2) to TRBJ2-1; 7 bases line up with TRBD2. Trimming took 5 bases from V and 5 from J; bases not matched to a gene: 6. Germline V CDR1 and CDR2: LGHDT, YNNKEL (reference sequence). This CDR3 has 14 residues. The chain's CDR3 is CASSYGLVDNEQFF. The DNA of the CDR3 is TGTGCCAGCAGCTATGGACTAGTCGACAATGAGCAGTTCTTC.

V usage is TRBV5-6 and J usage is TRBJ1-6; possibly TRBD1 for D (6 bases). Germline CDR1 SGHDT, CDR2 YYEEEE. The length of the CDR3 is 14 residues. The V and J ends lost 5 bases and 5 bases respectively, with 11 bases between them. This chain's CDR3 is CASRATGDNSPLHF. Here the CDR3 DNA reads TGTGCCAGCAGAGCGACAGGAGATAATTCACCCCTCCACTTT.

A word on this clone: Other DNA sequences in this sample translate to the same CDR3. The chain carries TRBV28 and TRBJ2-7; the match to TRBD1 covers 10 bases. J gave up 4 bases and V 5 bases, and 8 bases lay outside the gene matches. This CDR3 is built from 15 residues. Germline CDR1 MDHEN, CDR2 SYDVKM. In DNA, the CDR3 is TGTGCCAGCAGTCCTTTCGACAGGGGGCTTTACGAGCAGTACTTC. This translates into CASSPFDRGLYEQYF.

This chain links TRBV29-1 with TRBJ1-1, with 7 bases fitting TRBD1. V dropped 0 bases and J dropped 4; count of bases not matched to a gene: 5. CDR3 length equals 14 residues. The V gene's germline CDR1 is SQVTM and CDR2 ANQGSEA. CDR3 sequence reads: CSVEDEAGGTEAFF. CDR3 DNA: TGCAGCGTTGAAGATGAGGCAGGGGGCACTGAAGCTTTCTTT.

The chain is built from TRBV28 and TRBJ1-2; D uncertain. Germline CDR1 is MDHEN and CDR2 is SYDVKM. V lost 10 bases, J lost 4 bases, and 16 bases lay in between. This CDR3 region has 13 residues. For the CDR3, the DNA is TGTGCCACCCGGTTTGCGAACCTCTATGGCTACACCTTC. Its translation is CATRFANLYGYTF.

The V and J genes are TRBV4-1 and TRBJ2-3; 8 bases fit TRBD2. The CDR3 has 17 amino acids. V was clipped by 4 bases and J by 1 base; unmatched bases: 10. Germline CDR1 and CDR2: MGHRA and YSYEKL. In DNA form, the CDR3 reads TGCGCCAGCAGCCTCGCCGCAATGACTAGCGGCACAGATACGCAGTATTTT. Translating gives CASSLAAMTSGTDTQYF.

The J gene is TRBJ1-5, the V gene TRBV21-1. TRBV21-1 is given as a pseudogene. The CDR3 spans 15 residues. The CDR3 spells CASPWSRVANQPQHF. The CDR3 DNA reads TGTGCCAGCCCCTGGTCCCGGGTGGCAAATCAGCCCCAGCATTTT.

The CDR3 is CASSSDRGGYGYTF. As DNA, the CDR3 is TGCGCCAGCAGCTCGGACAGGGGAGGCTATGGCTACACCTTC. This chain uses TRBV4-1 with TRBJ1-2; 9 bases agree with TRBD1. After removal of 5 bases from V and 4 bases from J, the junction contained 5 bases not matched to a gene. The CDR3 covers 14 residues. Germline loops: CDR1 MGHRA, CDR2 YSYEKL.

The rearrangement links TRBV6-1 to TRBJ2-7, with 10 bases lining up with TRBD1. The V gene's germline CDR1 is MNHNS and CDR2 SASEGT. V lost 2 bases, J lost 5 bases, and 12 bases stayed unmatched. This CDR3 has 17 amino acids. Here the CDR3 reads CASSETGTGVVGHEQYF. CDR3 sequence (DNA): TGTGCCAGCAGTGAAACTGGGACAGGGGTTGTTGGGCACGAGCAGTACTTC.

This clone was found once. V and J are TRBV2 and TRBJ2-7; TRBD2 aligns across 13 bases. The CDR3 is 15 residues long. CDR1 and CDR2 from the germline V gene are SNHLY and FYNNEI. The V segment lost 7 bases and the J segment 3 bases; nucleotides outside the gene matches: 6. CDR3 nucleotide sequence: TGTGCCAGCAACCTAAGGACTAGCGGGAGCTACGAGCAGTACTTC. It yields the protein CASNLRTSGSYEQYF. Drawing the rest from reference TRBV2 and TRBJ2-7, the complete variable domain is EPEVTQTPSHQVTQMGQEVILRCVPISNHLYFYWYRQILGQKVEFLVSFYNNEISEKSEIFDDQFSVERPDGSNFTLKIRSTKLEDSAMYFCASNLRTSGSYEQYFGPGTRLTVT.

This rearrangement joins TRBV5-1 to TRBJ2-3, with D possibly being TRBD2 (6 bases). The germline V gene encodes CDR1 SGHRS and CDR2 YFSETQ. V was cut by 1 base and J by 6 bases, with 15 bases left in between. The CDR3 is 15 amino acids. The CDR3 DNA follows: TGCGCCAGCAGCTTGTCTGGCGGGGTCGGGGATACGCAGTATTTT. This gives the protein CASSLSGGVGDTQYF.

The rearrangement joins TRBV20-1 to TRBJ1-1; D possibly corresponds to TRBD1 (6 bases). Germline-derived CDR1 and CDR2 are DFQATT and SNEGSKA (reference sequence). The V gene lost 6 bases and the J gene lost 11 bases, with 16 bases spanning the gap. This CDR3 comprises 11 residues. The CDR3 is CSAMGGGSAFF. CDR3 DNA sequence: TGCAGTGCAATGGGTGGGGGCTCGGCTTTCTTT.